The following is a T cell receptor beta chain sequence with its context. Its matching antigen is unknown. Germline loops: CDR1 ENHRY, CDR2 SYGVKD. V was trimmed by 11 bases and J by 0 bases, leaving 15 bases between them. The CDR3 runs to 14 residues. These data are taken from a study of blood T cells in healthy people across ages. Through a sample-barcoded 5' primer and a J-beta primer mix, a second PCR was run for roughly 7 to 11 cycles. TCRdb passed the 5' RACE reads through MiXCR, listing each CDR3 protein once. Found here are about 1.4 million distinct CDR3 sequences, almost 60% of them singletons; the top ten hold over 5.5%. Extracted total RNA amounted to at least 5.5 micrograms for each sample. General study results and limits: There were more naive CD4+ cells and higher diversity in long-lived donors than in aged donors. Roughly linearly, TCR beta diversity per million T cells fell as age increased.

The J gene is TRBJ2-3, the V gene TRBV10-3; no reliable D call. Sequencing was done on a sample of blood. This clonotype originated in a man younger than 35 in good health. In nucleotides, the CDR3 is TGTGCCTCAACAGCAGATACTAGCACAGATACGCAGTATTTT. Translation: CASTADTSTDTQYF.